These 30 T cell receptor beta chains share one sample of origin, sequenced in a study of immune cell composition in non-small cell lung cancer. TCRdb's copy holds only in-frame clones and misses some; the assay was immunoSEQ multiplex PCR. The sample yields about 4,000 clones, about three quarters seen once. Source material: lung tumor tissue. These receptors were collected from a human donor with non-small cell lung cancer.

The chain links TRBV19 to TRBJ2-1; possibly TRBD1 for D (5 bases). V was cut by 3 bases and J by 5 bases, with 14 bases left in between. Per germline, CDR1 LNHDA and CDR2 SQIVND (reference sequence). The CDR3 runs 15 residues. In DNA, the CDR3 is TGTGCCAGTAGTATGGGCAGGGATAATAACAATGAGCAGTTCTTC. It codes for CASSMGRDNNNEQFF.

This clone was recorded once. The chain recombines TRBV7-2 with TRBJ2-4; D perhaps matches TRBD1 (6 bases). The length of the CDR3 is 18 residues. Germline CDR1 is SGHTA and CDR2 is FQGNSA. The germline V and J ends were trimmed by 4 bases and 1 base, with 20 bases remaining between them. DNA for the CDR3: TGTGCCAGCAGCTCACTAGGGGCAGGGGTAGATGCCAAAAACATTCAGTACTTC. Translation: CASSSLGAGVDAKNIQYF.

This chain connects TRBV4-2 to TRBJ2-1; TRBD2 matches 14 bases. V lost 0 bases and J lost 0; bases outside the gene matches: 7. Germline CDR1 and CDR2: LGHNA and YNFKEQ. The CDR3 is 20 residues long. The CDR3 region has the DNA TGTGCCAGCAGCCAAGATTGGACTAGCGGGGGGCTTTCCTCCTACAATGAGCAGTTCTTC. It specifies CASSQDWTSGGLSSYNEQFF.

The chain recombines TRBV6-6 with TRBJ2-1; 11 bases map to TRBD2. In germline, CDR1 is MNHNY, CDR2 SVGAGI (reference sequence). V was clipped by 5 bases and J by 2 bases; unmatched bases: 2. The CDR3 has 15 amino acids. CDR3 region: CASSNSGGAYNEQFF. The DNA of the CDR3 is TGTGCCAGCAGTAATAGCGGGGGGGCCTACAATGAGCAGTTCTTC.

The chain has TRBV5-4 and TRBJ2-2, with 8 bases fitting TRBD1. The CDR3 has 15 residues. Trimming at V came to 4 bases and at J to 3 bases, leaving 5 bases not matched to a gene. Germline values: CDR1 SGHNT, CDR2 YYREEE (reference sequence). This CDR3 reads CASSLQGEDTGELFF. The CDR3 nucleotides read TGTGCCAGCAGCCTACAGGGGGAGGACACCGGGGAGCTGTTTTTT.

J is TRBJ2-7 and V is TRBV28; D perhaps matches TRBD2 (6 bases). There are 16 residues in the CDR3. Germline V gene sequence: CDR1 MDHEN, CDR2 SYDVKM. Trimming stripped 8 bases from V and 2 bases from J, with 22 bases between. The CDR3 region has the DNA TGTGCCAGCTTGGTCGCGGTTGGCGGGGCCGCCTACGAGCAGTACTTC. Translation gives CASLVAVGGAAYEQYF.

This chain joins TRBV29-1 and TRBJ2-1; D gene uncertain. The germline V and J ends were trimmed by 0 bases and 9 bases, with 9 bases remaining between them. Germline-derived CDR1 and CDR2 are SQVTM and ANQGSEA. The CDR3 sequence is 12 residues long. CDR3 residues: CSVEERVGEQFF. As DNA, the CDR3 is TGCAGCGTTGAAGAAAGGGTGGGTGAGCAGTTCTTC.

The chain employs TRBV6-6 and TRBJ1-4; D is possibly TRBD1 (6 bases). The V gene's germline CDR1 is MNHNY and CDR2 SVGAGI (reference sequence). Trimming removed 6 bases at V and 8 bases at J, with 16 bases between. The CDR3 loop spans 14 amino acids. The CDR3 region is CASRFLQGTEKLFF. The CDR3 nucleotides read TGTGCCAGCAGATTCTTACAGGGTACCGAAAAACTGTTTTTT.

A remark on this clone: Germline and junction disagree at one end, which may indicate a read error. The chain carries TRBV7-7 and TRBJ2-1, with D possibly matching TRBD1 (6 bases). CDR1 and CDR2 from the germline V gene are SSHAT and FNYEAQ (reference sequence). The CDR3 is made up of 13 amino acids. This CDR3 is CASSLDRFDEQFF. DNA of the CDR3: TGTGCTAGCAGCCTTGACAGGTTCGATGAGCAGTTCTTC.

This clone is large (0.1 to 1%) within its sample. V and J are TRBV5-6 and TRBJ2-6; no reliable D call. Trimming cost V 1 base and J 0 bases, with 5 bases left between them. The CDR3 length is 15 residues. The germline CDR1 and CDR2 sequences are SGHDT and YYEEEE. CDR3 in DNA: TGTGCCAGCAGCTTGAAAGTCTCTGGGGCCAACGTCCTGACTTTC. Residues: CASSLKVSGANVLTF.

The chain recombines TRBV30 with TRBJ2-4; TRBD2 agrees at 7 bases. Per the germline V gene, CDR1 is GTSNPN and CDR2 is SVGIG (reference sequence). The CDR3 consists of 14 residues. V dropped 8 bases and J dropped 3; count of bases not matched to a gene: 10. CDR3 residues: CAGSGVSVKNIQYF. CDR3 in DNA: TGTGCCGGCAGCGGGGTCAGCGTCAAAAACATTCAGTACTTC. Complete variable domain (other parts from reference TRBV30 and TRBJ2-4): SQTIHQWPATLVQPVGSPLSLECTVEGTSNPNLYWYRQAAGRGLQLLFYSVGIGQISSEVPQNLSASRPQDRQFILSSKKLLLSDSGFYLCAGSGVSVKNIQYFGAGTRLSVL.

The gene calls are TRBV18 and TRBJ2-7; 9 nucleotides match TRBD2. The CDR3 has 16 residues. After removal of 3 bases from V and 5 bases from J, the junction contained 11 bases not matched to a gene. CDR1 is KGHSH and CDR2 is LQKENI in the germline V gene. CDR3 in DNA: TGTGCCAGCTCACCTCACGGCGGGAGGGTAGCAGACGAGCAGTACTTC. It encodes CASSPHGGRVADEQYF. Variable domain in full (rest from reference TRBV18 and TRBJ2-7): NAGVMQNPRHLVRRRGQEARLRCSPMKGHSHVYWYRQLPEEGLKFMVYLQKENIIDESGMPKERFSAEFPKEGPSILRIQQVVRGDSAAYFCASSPHGGRVADEQYFGPGTRLTVT.

The chain has TRBV28 and TRBJ1-2; 10 bases match TRBD1. Germline CDR1 is MDHEN and CDR2 is SYDVKM. V shed 8 bases, J shed 8 bases, and the junction held 14 bases outside the gene matches. CDR3 length: 15 amino acids. For the CDR3, the DNA is TGTGCCAGCTCGCCCTCGGACAGGGGGACGCAAGGCTACACCTTC. Protein product: CASSPSDRGTQGYTF.

This clone was counted once. This chain links TRBV4-3 with TRBJ1-2; D uncertain. V was pared by 8 bases and J by 6 bases, with 10 bases between. Germline V CDR1 and CDR2: LGHNA, YSLEER. The CDR3 sequence is 11 residues long. CDR3 amino acids: CASEPEDGYTF. Written as DNA, the CDR3 is TGCGCCAGCGAACCCGAGGATGGCTACACCTTC.

This rearrangement joins TRBV6-6 to TRBJ1-5, with D hard to call. The CDR3 consists of 15 residues. Trimming shortened V by 6 bases and J by 1 base, and 13 bases separated the two germline ends. Germline-derived CDR1 and CDR2 are MNHNY and SVGAGI (reference sequence). The CDR3 here is CASSPTAISNQPQHF. The CDR3 nucleotides read TGTGCCAGCAGCCCAACCGCAATCAGCAATCAGCCCCAGCATTTT.

The chain recombines TRBV28 with TRBJ1-2, with 7 bases aligning to TRBD1. J lost 5 bases, V lost 3 bases, and 6 bases had no gene match. Germline CDR1 is MDHEN and CDR2 is SYDVKM. The length of the CDR3 is 14 residues. The CDR3 DNA is TGTGCCAGCAGTTTTCAGGGGGTGGGTTATGGCTACACCTTC. It encodes CASSFQGVGYGYTF.

This clone was counted between two and nine times. The chain has TRBV19 and TRBJ2-7; TRBD1 or TRBD2 may be the D gene (5 bases each). Between the trimmed V and J ends, which lost 1 base and 3 bases, there was a span of 13 bases. Germline CDR1 and CDR2: LNHDA and SQIVND (reference sequence). The CDR3 is 15 residues long. CDR3 protein: CASSIGGTHNYEQYF. In DNA form, the CDR3 reads TGTGCCAGTAGTATAGGAGGGACGCACAACTACGAGCAGTACTTC.

This clone was counted a single time. This chain connects TRBV7-9 to TRBJ1-4; D is unresolved. With 3 bases removed from V and 0 bases from J, the gap between germline ends came to 8 bases. CDR1 is SEHNR, CDR2 FQNEAQ, per germline (reference sequence). The CDR3 runs to 15 residues. The CDR3 DNA follows: TGTGCCAGCAGCTTCTCCCTTGCAACTAATGAAAAACTGTTTTTT. Protein product: CASSFSLATNEKLFF.

This clone was seen a few times. The V gene is TRBV18, the J gene TRBJ2-7, with D perhaps matching TRBD1 (6 bases). V was cut by 5 bases and J by 5 bases, with 13 bases left in between. Germline loops: CDR1 KGHSH, CDR2 LQKENI. The CDR3 is 13 amino acids. The chain's CDR3 is CASSSYGQNEQYF. CDR3 DNA sequence: TGTGCCAGCTCATCGTACGGACAGAACGAGCAGTACTTC.

This chain's CDR3 is CASTISPPGDEQYF. CDR3 nucleotide sequence: TGCGCCAGCACCATCTCCCCACCAGGGGACGAGCAGTACTTC. This chain links TRBV5-1 with TRBJ2-7; D possibly corresponds to TRBD1 (6 bases). From germline, CDR1 is SGHRS and CDR2 YFSETQ. Trimming shortened V by 6 bases and J by 5 bases, and 18 bases separated the two germline ends. CDR3 length equals 14 residues.

This sequence joins TRBV19 and TRBJ1-1, with D possibly being TRBD1 (6 bases). This CDR3 is 14 amino acids long. The germline V and J ends were trimmed by 3 bases and 2 bases, with 10 bases remaining between them. The germline CDR1 and CDR2 sequences are LNHDA and SQIVND (reference sequence). The DNA of the CDR3 is TGTGCCAGTAGTATCTCCAGGGGAAACACTGAAGCTTTCTTT. Protein product: CASSISRGNTEAFF.

The chain joins TRBV18 to TRBJ2-7, with D tentatively TRBD1 (6 bases). Trimming cost V 6 bases and J 4 bases, with 13 bases left between them. The length of the CDR3 is 13 residues. In germline, CDR1 is KGHSH, CDR2 LQKENI. The CDR3 bases are TGTGCCAGCTCCCACGGACAGAAGTACGAGCAGTACTTC. Translation: CASSHGQKYEQYF. Using reference TRBV18 and TRBJ2-7 for the parts outside the CDR3, the full variable domain is NAGVMQNPRHLVRRRGQEARLRCSPMKGHSHVYWYRQLPEEGLKFMVYLQKENIIDESGMPKERFSAEFPKEGPSILRIQQVVRGDSAAYFCASSHGQKYEQYFGPGTRLTVT.

V and J are TRBV5-1 and TRBJ2-1; possible D gene TRBD1, 6 bases. Germline-derived CDR1 and CDR2 are SGHRS and YFSETQ. Trimming cost V 4 bases and J 5 bases, with 19 bases left between them. The CDR3 consists of 16 residues. CDR3 DNA: TGCGCCAGCAGCCGACGGCCACAGGGAGCGGACAATGAGCAGTTCTTC. This codes for CASSRRPQGADNEQFF.

This chain links TRBV25-1 with TRBJ1-4, with D hard to call. Germline CDR1 reads MGHDK; CDR2 reads SYGVNS. V lost 0 bases, J lost 14 bases, and 16 bases lay in between. This CDR3 is built from 14 residues. Written as DNA, the CDR3 is TGTGCCAGCAGTGAATATGCGGCGGGCCTCAGGCTGTTTTTT. Translation: CASSEYAAGLRLFF.

The chain couples TRBV7-9 to TRBJ2-1, with 8 bases aligning to TRBD2. V was pared by 6 bases and J by 0 bases, with 7 bases of the junction left unmatched. The CDR3 consists of 16 residues. CDR1 SEHNR and CDR2 FQNEAQ come from the germline V gene (reference sequence). CDR3 sequence reads: CASRKRGGYSYNEQFF. CDR3 DNA sequence: TGTGCCAGCAGGAAACGGGGGGGCTACTCCTACAATGAGCAGTTCTTC.

The gene calls are TRBV19 and TRBJ1-1; D call uncertain. Trimming stripped 8 bases from V and 0 bases from J, with 16 bases between. This CDR3 has 15 residues. Germline V gives CDR1 LNHDA, CDR2 SQIVND (reference sequence). CDR3 sequence (DNA): TGTGCCAGTCTGTCCCTAGGGATAGTGAACACTGAAGCTTTCTTT. Translation: CASLSLGIVNTEAFF.

This clone turned up a few times. The chain couples TRBV21-1 to TRBJ1-3. TRBV21-1 is annotated as a pseudogene. The CDR3 is made up of 15 amino acids. CDR3 DNA: TGTGCCAGCAGCAAAGATAGCAGCTCTGGAAACACCATATATTTT. It specifies CASSKDSSSGNTIYF.

The chain carries TRBV7-6 and TRBJ2-2, with D unclear. The germline V and J ends were trimmed by 4 bases and 6 bases, with 9 bases remaining between them. CDR1 SGHVS and CDR2 FNYEAQ come from the germline V gene. This CDR3 comprises 13 residues. CDR3 DNA: TGTGCCAGCAGCTCCCAGTCCGCCGGGGAGCTGTTTTTT. This encodes CASSSQSAGELFF.

The chain couples TRBV21-1 to TRBJ2-1; the D call TRBD1 from the table was never checked on the DNA. TRBV21-1 is a listed pseudogene. This CDR3 has 17 residues. The CDR3 nucleotides are TGTGCCAGCAGCATTATTTCTAGGGGCAGGTCCTACAATGAGCAGTTCTTC. Its protein product is CASSIISRGRSYNEQFF.

The chain carries TRBV5-1 and TRBJ2-7, with a weak D call TRBD2 (7 bases). Germline V gene data show CDR1 as SGHRS and CDR2 as YFSETQ. The V gene lost 3 bases and the J gene lost 4 bases, with 17 bases spanning the gap. This CDR3 has 15 residues. CDR3 region: CASSSVGGLGYEQYF. The CDR3 DNA reads as TGCGCCAGCAGCTCGGTGGGGGGGCTTGGGTACGAGCAGTACTTC.